Following are 16 T cell receptor beta chains from one sample sequenced in a study of shared clonotypes between healthy human individuals. TCRdb's copy holds only in-frame clones and misses some; the assay was immunoSEQ multiplex PCR. The sample has a few million clones, about 92% seen once. Sequenced material: naive CD4+ T cells from PBMCs. Indicated subset: CD45RA+ positively selected. Receptors were obtained from a young man in good health. Some clones in this sample may be carry-over from other donors' samples.

V and J are TRBV10-3 and TRBJ1-1; 10 bases agree with TRBD1. J lost 5 bases, V lost 3 bases, and 9 bases had no gene match. Germline V lookup: CDR1 ENHRY, CDR2 SYGVKD. CDR3 length: 16 amino acids. CDR3 in amino acids: CAISDPGQGSGTEAFF. The CDR3 DNA reads TGTGCCATCAGTGACCCGGGACAGGGGTCGGGTACTGAAGCTTTCTTT.

V usage is TRBV12-5 and J usage is TRBJ1-1; 10 nucleotides align to TRBD1. The V segment lost 4 bases and the J segment 1 base; nucleotides outside the gene matches: 3. The germline V gene has CDR1 LGHNT and CDR2 FRNRAP. This CDR3 region has 15 residues. This chain's CDR3 is CASGSGQGWNTEAFF. DNA for the CDR3: TGTGCTAGTGGTTCGGGACAGGGGTGGAACACTGAAGCTTTCTTT.

This chain uses TRBV9 with TRBJ2-7; TRBD2 agrees at 12 bases. With 5 bases clipped from V and 1 base from J, the junction kept 13 bases outside the gene matches. Per germline, CDR1 SGDLS and CDR2 YYNGEE. This CDR3 is built from 18 residues. In nucleotides, the CDR3 is TGTGCCAGCAGTACGGGACTAGCGGGCGTCACGATGTCCTACGAGCAGTACTTC. Its protein is CASSTGLAGVTMSYEQYF.

This chain connects TRBV10-3 to TRBJ1-1, with 9 bases fitting TRBD1. V shed 4 bases, J shed 6 bases, and the junction held 3 bases outside the gene matches. The germline V gene has CDR1 ENHRY and CDR2 SYGVKD. The CDR3 runs 13 residues. CDR3 DNA sequence: TGTGCCATCAGTGGGACAGGGGCCGCTGAAGCTTTCTTT. It codes for CAISGTGAAEAFF.

This chain connects TRBV30 to TRBJ2-2; 12 positions agree with TRBD1. The CDR3 extends over 15 amino acids. Germline V gene lookup returns CDR1 GTSNPN and CDR2 SVGIG (reference sequence). J gave up 6 bases and V 5 bases, and 7 bases lay outside the gene matches. In DNA, the CDR3 is TGTGCCTGGGTACCGGGACAGGGGGCTTCCGGGGAGCTGTTTTTT. This translates into CAWVPGQGASGELFF.

V is TRBV6-1 and J is TRBJ1-2; no clear D gene. V lost 2 bases, J lost 0 bases, and 10 bases lay in between. The CDR3 contains 15 residues. Germline V gene sequence: CDR1 MNHNS, CDR2 SASEGT. The CDR3 DNA sequence: TGTGCCAGCAGTGAACAGCCACGGACTAACTATGGCTACACCTTC. Amino acid sequence: CASSEQPRTNYGYTF.

V is TRBV25-1 and J is TRBJ2-2; 10 bases are shared with TRBD2. V shed 3 bases and J 3 bases; nucleotides not matched to a gene: 10. CDR1 is MGHDK, CDR2 SYGVNS, per germline. The CDR3 loop spans 18 amino acids. In nucleotides, the CDR3 is TGTGCCAGCAGTGAGTTGTCTAGCGGGAGTATAGACACCGGGGAGCTGTTTTTT. This translates into CASSELSSGSIDTGELFF.

This clone was counted a few times. The chain links TRBV30 to TRBJ1-5; D is uncertain. CDR3 size: 14 residues. V gave up 8 bases and J gave up 6 bases, with 20 bases separating them. Germline V gives CDR1 GTSNPN, CDR2 SVGIG (reference sequence). CDR3 DNA: TGTGCCGGGTGGGCCTCTTTAGACGGTCAGCCCCAGCATTTT. Translation gives CAGWASLDGQPQHF.

This clone was observed once. The V gene is TRBV5-6, the J gene TRBJ2-5; D perhaps matches TRBD2 (5 bases). The CDR3 is 16 residues long. Trimming took off 0 bases at V and 2 bases at J, with 14 bases between the two ends. CDR1 SGHDT and CDR2 YYEEEE come from the germline V gene. CDR3: CASSLVRANRQETQYF. CDR3 DNA: TGTGCCAGCAGCTTGGTGAGGGCAAACAGACAAGAGACCCAGTACTTC.

The V gene is TRBV6-6, the J gene TRBJ1-5; no clear D. Germline CDR1 is MNHNY and CDR2 is SVGAGI (reference sequence). The CDR3 extends over 13 amino acids. V was clipped by 2 bases and J by 8 bases, with 10 bases between them. CDR3: CASSYPVKEPQHF. CDR3 bases: TGTGCCAGCAGTTACCCCGTAAAGGAGCCCCAGCATTTT.

The CDR3, as DNA: TGTGCCTGGATGGTGGGGAACTATGGCTACACCTTC. It yields the protein CAWMVGNYGYTF. The rearrangement uses TRBV30 and TRBJ1-2, with unresolved D. The CDR3 totals 12 residues. Per germline, CDR1 GTSNPN and CDR2 SVGIG (reference sequence). V lost 4 bases and J 2 bases, leaving 8 bases between the germline ends. The full variable domain, in which reference TRBV30 and TRBJ1-2 provide the parts outside the CDR3, is SQTIHQWPATLVQPVGSPLSLECTVEGTSNPNLYWYRQAAGRGLQLLFYSVGIGQISSEVPQNLSASRPQDRQFILSSKKLLLSDSGFYLCAWMVGNYGYTFGSGTRLTVV.

The chain has TRBV28 and TRBJ1-2, with 8 bases aligning to TRBD1. CDR1 is MDHEN and CDR2 is SYDVKM in the germline V gene. The CDR3 spans 15 residues. Trimming took 4 bases from V and 4 from J; bases not matched to a gene: 8. The CDR3 loop is CASSSRTGSGYGYTF. The CDR3 region has the DNA TGTGCCAGCAGTTCAAGGACAGGGTCGGGCTATGGCTACACCTTC.

This sequence joins TRBV5-5 and TRBJ1-4, with 9 bases aligning to TRBD1. The CDR3 loop spans 16 amino acids. Germline V gene sequence: CDR1 SGHKS, CDR2 YYEKEE (reference sequence). The V segment lost 4 bases and the J segment 4 bases; nucleotides outside the gene matches: 8. This CDR3 reads CASSNRGRGVNEKLFF. The DNA of the CDR3 is TGTGCCAGCAGCAACAGGGGGCGCGGGGTTAATGAAAAACTGTTTTTT.

With regard to this clone: Different DNA sequences within this sample yield the same CDR3. The chain has TRBV5-1 and TRBJ1-1; no clear D gene. V was trimmed by 0 bases and J by 0 bases, leaving 6 bases between them. CDR3 length: 14 residues. Germline lookup yields CDR1 SGHRS and CDR2 YFSETQ. The CDR3: CASSLDPVNTEAFF. Written as DNA, the CDR3 is TGCGCCAGCAGCTTGGACCCAGTGAACACTGAAGCTTTCTTT. Filled out from reference TRBV5-1 and TRBJ1-1, the complete variable domain reads KAGVTQTPRYLIKTRGQQVTLSCSPISGHRSVSWYQQTPGQGLQFLFEYFSETQRNKGNFPGRFSGRQFSNSRSEMNVSTLELGDSALYLCASSLDPVNTEAFFGQGTRLTVV.

Regarding this clone: In the same sample, other DNA sequences code for this CDR3. The chain recombines TRBV5-4 with TRBJ1-3, with TRBD1 matching over 7 bases. There are 14 residues in the CDR3. V gave up 5 bases and J gave up 2 bases; unmatched junction bases: 4. The germline CDR1 and CDR2 sequences are SGHNT and YYREEE (reference sequence). The CDR3 sequence: CASSLGTAGNTIYF. The DNA of the CDR3 is TGTGCCAGCAGTCTCGGGACAGCTGGAAACACCATATATTTT.

For the CDR3, the DNA is TGCGCCAGCAGCCAAGAAGTCCAAGAGACCCAGTACTTC. Amino acid sequence: CASSQEVQETQYF. V gene TRBV5-1 combines with J gene TRBJ2-5; D is unresolved. The CDR3 contains 13 residues. Trimming removed 4 bases at V and 1 base at J, with 8 bases between. Germline CDR1 is SGHRS and CDR2 is YFSETQ.